The rows below give T cell receptor beta chains drawn from one sample of a study of early T cells in non-severe SARS-CoV-2 infection. TCRdb re-called the 5' RACE reads through MiXCR, storing one row per CDR3 protein. Among tens of thousands of distinct CDR3 sequences, approximately 9.3% were seen once, and the ten largest hold 8% to 9%. The sequencing sample was made of whole blood. All receptors come from an adult who was a healthcare worker with PCR-confirmed SARS-CoV-2 infection or an uninfected control (not recorded which). Both conserved end residues are part of each CDR3. Each record gives: CDR3 length, J gene, D gene, V gene, clone size, CDR3 protein, CDR3 DNA. A D gene is named only where the DNA matches it firmly. Clone sizes are given selectively: once, few, many, or a class where the clone is expanded.

15,TRBJ2-1,TRBD2,TRBV18,many,CASSPPGTSFDEQFF,TGTGCCAGCTCACCCCCCGGGACTAGCTTCGATGAGCAGTTCTTC
13,TRBJ2-7,TRBD1,TRBV7-9,-,CASSPGTGWEQYF,TGTGCCAGCAGCCCCGGGACAGGGTGGGAGCAGTACTTC
15,TRBJ2-7,TRBD2,TRBV20-1,many,CSARDPSGGDYEQYF,TGCAGTGCTAGAGATCCTAGCGGGGGGGACTACGAGCAGTACTTC
14,TRBJ2-7,TRBD2,TRBV5-1,many,CASSSLAGGREQYF,TGCGCCAGCAGTTCACTAGCGGGAGGAAGAGAGCAGTACTTC
12,TRBJ1-1,-,TRBV6-2/TRBV6-3,-,CASSYLNTEAFF,TGTGCCAGCAGTTACCTAAACACTGAAGCTTTCTTT
13,TRBJ2-7,-,TRBV29-1,few,CSVSQGNLNEQYF,TGCAGCGTTTCACAGGGTAACCTCAACGAGCAGTACTTC
13,TRBJ2-7,-,TRBV29-1,-,CSVAGGVSYEQYF,TGCAGCGTTGCCGGGGGAGTCTCCTACGAGCAGTACTTC
16,TRBJ2-2,-,TRBV5-1,few,CASSPQLAANTGELFF,TGCGCCAGCAGCCCACAATTAGCGGCAAACACCGGGGAGCTGTTTTTT
14,TRBJ2-3,-,TRBV27,-,CASSLKEGSDTQYF,TGTGCCAGCAGTTTAAAGGAGGGCTCTGATACGCAGTATTTT
15,TRBJ1-4,-,TRBV11-2,many,CASSLTGRKDEKLFF,TGTGCCAGCAGCTTAACAGGTCGTAAAGATGAAAAACTGTTTTTT
12,TRBJ2-3,-,TRBV3-1,-,CASSQDVGTQYF,TGTGCCAGCAGCCAAGATGTGGGTACGCAGTATTTT
15,TRBJ2-4,-,TRBV5-4,many,CASSLGPGLENIQYF,TGTGCCAGCAGCTTGGGACCAGGGCTCGAAAACATTCAGTACTTC
16,TRBJ2-3,-,TRBV5-1,many,CASTRWGVASTDTQYF,TGCGCCAGCACCCGGTGGGGGGTTGCTAGCACAGATACGCAGTATTTT
14,TRBJ2-5,-,TRBV6-5,few,CASSGPSVKETQYF,TGTGCCAGCAGTGGTCCTAGCGTCAAAGAGACCCAGTACTTC
15,TRBJ2-1,-,TRBV28,-,CASSLTAYPYNEQFF,TGTGCCAGCAGTTTAACCGCGTACCCCTACAATGAGCAGTTCTTC
15,TRBJ2-7,TRBD2,TRBV5-1,many,CASSLEASGSYEQYF,TGCGCCAGCAGCTTGGAGGCTAGCGGATCCTACGAGCAGTACTTC
13,TRBJ1-1,TRBD1,TRBV5-1,few,CASRDRINTEAFF,TGCGCCAGCAGGGACAGGATAAACACTGAAGCTTTCTTT
15,TRBJ2-1,TRBD2,TRBV7-3,few,CASSEGLAGIDEQFF,TGTGCCAGCAGCGAGGGACTAGCGGGAATAGATGAGCAGTTCTTC
13,TRBJ2-1,-,TRBV5-4,-,CASSMRSSNEQFF,TGTGCCAGCAGTATGCGGTCCTCCAATGAGCAGTTCTTC
13,TRBJ1-1,-,TRBV6-1,-,CASDHRSNTEAFF,TGTGCCAGCGACCACAGGTCAAACACTGAAGCTTTCTTT
15,TRBJ1-6,TRBD1,TRBV2,-,CASSAPGTVNSPLHF,TGTGCCAGCAGTGCGCCGGGGACAGTCAATTCACCCCTCCACTTT
15,TRBJ1-4,-,TRBV15,-,CATSTTGTGNEKLFF,TGTGCCACCAGTACAACCGGGACTGGGAATGAAAAACTGTTTTTT
15,TRBJ2-7,TRBD1,TRBV20-1,-,CSARAGGLLIGEQYF,TGCAGTGCTAGAGCAGGGGGCCTCCTCATTGGGGAGCAGTACTTC
14,TRBJ1-1,-,TRBV7-9,many,CASSLIQGNTEAFF,TGTGCCAGCAGCCTGATACAGGGGAACACTGAAGCTTTCTTT
15,TRBJ1-1,-,TRBV12-3/TRBV12-4,many,CASSLGRGYLTEAFF,TGTGCCAGCAGTTTAGGGCGCGGGTATCTGACTGAAGCTTTCTTT
17,TRBJ2-1,TRBD2,TRBV7-8,few,CASSLVRAGGPKNEQFF,TGTGCCAGCAGCTTAGTTAGGGCGGGAGGGCCGAAGAATGAGCAGTTCTTC